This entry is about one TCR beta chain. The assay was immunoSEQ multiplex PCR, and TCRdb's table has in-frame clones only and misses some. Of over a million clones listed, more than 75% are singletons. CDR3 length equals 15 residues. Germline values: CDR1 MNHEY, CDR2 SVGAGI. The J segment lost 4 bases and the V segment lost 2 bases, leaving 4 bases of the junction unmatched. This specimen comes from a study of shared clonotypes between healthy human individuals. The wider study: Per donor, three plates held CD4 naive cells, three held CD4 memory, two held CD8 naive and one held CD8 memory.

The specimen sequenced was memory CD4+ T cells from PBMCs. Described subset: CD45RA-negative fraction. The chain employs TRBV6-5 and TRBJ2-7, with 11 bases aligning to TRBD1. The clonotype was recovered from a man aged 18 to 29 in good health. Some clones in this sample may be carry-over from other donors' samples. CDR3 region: CASSYGGQGAYEQYF. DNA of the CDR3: TGTGCCAGCAGTTACGGTGGACAGGGGGCATACGAGCAGTACTTC.